The present entry profiles one TCR beta chain with its context. Its antigen is undetermined. Data came from immunoSEQ multiplex PCR; TCRdb stores just in-frame clones and leaves some out. The profile shows more than 2 million clones, over 85% of them singletons. This sample is drawn from a study of shared clonotypes between healthy human individuals. This CDR3 has 16 residues. The J segment lost 6 bases and the V segment lost 1 base, leaving 6 bases of the junction unmatched. Germline CDR1 is SGHAT and CDR2 is FQNNGV. The naive CD8 subset, CD45RO-negative cells positively selected for CCR7, excluded terminally differentiated effector memory CD45RA+ cells. Findings and limits, study-wide: Naive CD4 clonotypes were shared across several donors at 4.5% to 6%. Naive subsets generally exceeded memory subsets in estimated richness. The generation probabilities recorded for non-shared clonotypes fell below those of clonotypes shared by all four donors. The study sampled only blood, and tissue repertoires likely differ.

The sequence came from a man aged 18 to 35 in good health. The material sequenced was naive CD8+ T cells sorted from blood. This sequence joins TRBV11-2 and TRBJ1-6; 7 bases map to TRBD1. The chain's CDR3 is CASSLGWGQTNSPLHF. The CDR3 bases are TGTGCCAGCAGCTTAGGGTGGGGACAGACTAATTCACCCCTCCACTTT.